Listed below are T cell receptor beta chains from one sample, sequenced in a study of T cells in Graves' hyperthyroidism and ophthalmopathy. In TCRdb, the multiplex PCR reads were re-called with MiXCR into one record per CDR3 protein. The sample lists over 350,000 distinct CDR3 sequences; around 15% were seen once. The sequenced material came from blood. These receptors came from a man over 45 with Graves' ophthalmopathy. CDR3s include the opening cysteine and the closing phenylalanine or tryptophan. A D gene is named only where the DNA matches it firmly. Only some rows state a clone size, as once, few, many or a class for expanded clones.

size: many; D: -; V: TRBV6-1; J: TRBJ1-2; DNA: TGTGCCAGTGGGGGGAACTATGGCTACACCTTC; CDR3: CASGGNYGYTF
size: many; D: -; V: TRBV27; J: TRBJ1-1; DNA: TGTGCCAGCAGCCGGCCCAGCGGTTACAACACTGAAGCTTTCTTT; CDR3: CASSRPSGYNTEAFF
size: -; D: -; V: TRBV7-2; J: TRBJ2-7; DNA: TGTGCCAGCAGTTACAGCTTAAGCTACGAGCAGTACTTC; CDR3: CASSYSLSYEQYF
size: many; D: TRBD2; V: TRBV18; J: TRBJ2-7; DNA: TGTGCCAGCTCACGGGAGGGCCTAGGGGAGCAGTACTTC; CDR3: CASSREGLGEQYF
size: many; D: -; V: TRBV3-1; J: TRBJ1-3; DNA: TGTGCCAGCAGCCAAGTCGCGGGGTCTATTGCGGGAAACACCATATATTTT; CDR3: CASSQVAGSIAGNTIYF
size: -; D: TRBD2; V: TRBV6-2/TRBV6-3; J: TRBJ2-1; DNA: TGTGCCACGGCGAGGACTAGCGGGAGGGCCGGCCACAATGAGCAGTTCTTC; CDR3: CATARTSGRAGHNEQFF
size: many; D: TRBD1; V: TRBV27; J: TRBJ2-5; DNA: TGTGCCAGCAGAGATCCGGGACAGGGAAGCGGAGAGACCCAGTACTTC; CDR3: CASRDPGQGSGETQYF
size: few; D: TRBD2; V: TRBV9; J: TRBJ2-3; DNA: TGTGCCAGCAGCGTAGCTACGGCGGGAGTGGAACGTACGCAGTATTTT; CDR3: CASSVATAGVERTQYF
size: many; D: -; V: TRBV20-1; J: TRBJ2-3; DNA: TGCAGTGCTAGAGTAGCGAAGGGGTCTAGCACAGATACGCAGTATTTT; CDR3: CSARVAKGSSTDTQYF
size: -; D: TRBD2; V: TRBV7-9; J: TRBJ2-7; DNA: TGTGCCAGCAGCTTCGGCGGGAGCCTGAACGAGCAGTACTTC; CDR3: CASSFGGSLNEQYF
size: many; D: TRBD1; V: TRBV7-9; J: TRBJ2-2; DNA: TGTGCCAGCAGCCCAGGGGGTATCGGGGAGCTGTTTTTT; CDR3: CASSPGGIGELFF
size: few; D: -; V: TRBV5-4; J: TRBJ2-3; DNA: TGTGCCAGCAGCTCAATAAGTAGCAGTGGAGATACGCAGTATTTT; CDR3: CASSSISSSGDTQYF
size: few; D: TRBD1; V: TRBV7-9; J: TRBJ2-2; DNA: TGTGCCAGTTTACGGGGGACAGGGCCACCGTTGGGGGAGCTGTTTTTT; CDR3: CASLRGTGPPLGELFF
size: -; D: TRBD1; V: TRBV28; J: TRBJ2-1; DNA: TGTGCCAGCAGCTACCGGGACAGGGGCTACAATGAGCAGTTCTTC; CDR3: CASSYRDRGYNEQFF
size: -; D: -; V: TRBV5-6; J: TRBJ1-3; DNA: TGTGCCAGCAGCTTTCCGGAGCTGGGAAACACCATATATTTT; CDR3: CASSFPELGNTIYF
size: few; D: -; V: TRBV6-1; J: TRBJ2-6; DNA: TGTGCCAGCATCTCCCGCTCTGGGGCCAACGTCCTGACTTTC; CDR3: CASISRSGANVLTF
size: -; D: TRBD1; V: TRBV27; J: TRBJ2-5; DNA: TGTGCCAGCAGGCACTACCCTGACAGGGGCAAGACCCAGTACTTC; CDR3: CASRHYPDRGKTQYF
size: many; D: TRBD1; V: TRBV12-3/TRBV12-4; J: TRBJ1-5; DNA: TGTGCCAGCAGTTCACCTTCAACGACAGGGGATCAGCCCCAGCATTTT; CDR3: CASSSPSTTGDQPQHF
size: few; D: TRBD2; V: TRBV9; J: TRBJ2-2; DNA: TGTGCCAGCAGCTTACGACTAGCGGGAGACACCGGGGAGCTGTTTTTT; CDR3: CASSLRLAGDTGELFF
size: -; D: -; V: TRBV10-3; J: TRBJ2-1; DNA: TGTGCCATCAGTGAGTCGGAGACCTCCAATGAGCAGTTCTTC; CDR3: CAISESETSNEQFF
size: few; D: -; V: TRBV6-1; J: TRBJ1-4; DNA: TGTGCCAGCAGCCTAACGACGGGAGGAAGTGAAAAACTGTTTTTT; CDR3: CASSLTTGGSEKLFF
size: few; D: TRBD1; V: TRBV30; J: TRBJ1-1; DNA: TGTGCCTGGGAGACAGGGGGCGCGACTGAAGCTTTCTTT; CDR3: CAWETGGATEAFF
size: -; D: -; V: TRBV5-1; J: TRBJ1-1; DNA: TGCGCCAGCAGCTGGATTCCGGGAATGAACACTGAAGCTTTCTTT; CDR3: CASSWIPGMNTEAFF
size: -; D: TRBD1; V: TRBV6-2/TRBV6-3; J: TRBJ1-4; DNA: TGTGCCAGCAGTCCGGGACAGGTTCTTGATGAAAAACTGTTTTTT; CDR3: CASSPGQVLDEKLFF
size: -; D: -; V: TRBV18; J: TRBJ2-5; DNA: TGTGCCAGCTCACCACCCATCAGCCAAGAGACCCAGTACTTC; CDR3: CASSPPISQETQYF
size: many; D: TRBD2; V: TRBV28; J: TRBJ2-3; DNA: TGTGCCAGCACTCCTCAGCGGGGGTACACAGATACGCAGTATTTT; CDR3: CASTPQRGYTDTQYF
size: many; D: TRBD1; V: TRBV12-3/TRBV12-4; J: TRBJ1-1; DNA: TGTGCCAGCAGTGCGGACAGGAGCACTGAAGCTTTCTTT; CDR3: CASSADRSTEAFF
size: -; D: TRBD1; V: TRBV6-1; J: TRBJ2-7; DNA: TGTGCCAGCAGTGTGGGACAGGGGGGCTACGAGGAGTACTTC; CDR3: CASSVGQGGYEEYF
size: many; D: TRBD2; V: TRBV7-2; J: TRBJ2-7; DNA: TGTGCCAGCAGCTTAGCGGCGGGAGGCGTATACGAGCAGTACTTC; CDR3: CASSLAAGGVYEQYF
size: many; D: TRBD2; V: TRBV7-9; J: TRBJ2-5; DNA: TGTGCCAGCAGCCCTGGGGCGGGAGGACACCAAGAGACCCAGTACTTC; CDR3: CASSPGAGGHQETQYF
size: many; D: -; V: TRBV6-1; J: TRBJ2-7; DNA: TGTGCCAGCAGGGCCGCAGGTTCCTACGAGCAGTACTTC; CDR3: CASRAAGSYEQYF
size: -; D: TRBD2; V: TRBV29-1; J: TRBJ2-1; DNA: TGCAGCGTTGTGCGGGACTATGGGTACAATGAGCAGTTCTTC; CDR3: CSVVRDYGYNEQFF
size: few; D: -; V: TRBV7-3; J: TRBJ2-3; DNA: TGTGCCAGCAGTTTACTAGGCGCAGATACGCAGTATTTT; CDR3: CASSLLGADTQYF
size: -; D: -; V: TRBV6-2/TRBV6-3; J: TRBJ2-7; DNA: TGTGCCAGCAGTTGGGATACTAGTGGTAGCGACGAGCAGTACTTC; CDR3: CASSWDTSGSDEQYF
size: few; D: -; V: TRBV20-1; J: TRBJ2-2; DNA: TGCAGTGCTAGAATCGGGATTGACACCGGGGAGCTGTTTTTT; CDR3: CSARIGIDTGELFF
size: many; D: TRBD1; V: TRBV3-1; J: TRBJ1-3; DNA: TGTGCCAGCAGCCGAGGGACAGGGGGAGGAAACACCATATATTTT; CDR3: CASSRGTGGGNTIYF
size: many; D: -; V: TRBV11-3; J: TRBJ1-6; DNA: TGTGCCAGCAGCTTGGACAGCTATTCACCCCTCCACTTT; CDR3: CASSLDSYSPLHF
size: many; D: -; V: TRBV28; J: TRBJ1-2; DNA: TGTGCCAGCAGTTTGAGTGGCATCGCCGGCTATGGCTACACCTTC; CDR3: CASSLSGIAGYGYTF
size: -; D: -; V: TRBV20-1; J: TRBJ2-1; DNA: TGCAGTGCTAGAAGGGACCAGAGCCTCAATGAGCAGTTCTTC; CDR3: CSARRDQSLNEQFF
size: few; D: -; V: TRBV3-1; J: TRBJ1-4; DNA: TGTGCCAGCAGCCAAGAACCCGCAAGTAATGAAAAACTGTTTTTT; CDR3: CASSQEPASNEKLFF
size: -; D: -; V: TRBV28; J: TRBJ2-1; DNA: TGTGCCAGCCGGACCCGCCACAATGAGCAGTTCTTC; CDR3: CASRTRHNEQFF
size: many; D: -; V: TRBV2; J: TRBJ1-2; DNA: TGTGCCAGCACTGCTGACGGAGCCGCCTATGGCTACACCTTC; CDR3: CASTADGAAYGYTF
size: -; D: -; V: TRBV7-9; J: TRBJ2-6; DNA: TGTGCCAGCAGCTACAGCAGGGGTAGCTCTGGGGCCAACGTCCTGACTTTC; CDR3: CASSYSRGSSGANVLTF
size: many; D: -; V: TRBV3-1; J: TRBJ1-2; DNA: TGTGCCAGCAGTCCGTCGTCCTTCCAAACCCCTTATTTTAACTATGGCTACACCTTC; CDR3: CASSPSSFQTPYFNYGYTF
size: few; D: -; V: TRBV20-1; J: TRBJ2-7; DNA: TGCAGTGCTAGGATCGGTGTAAGCGAGCAGTACTTC; CDR3: CSARIGVSEQYF
size: -; D: -; V: TRBV10-3; J: TRBJ1-2; DNA: TGTGCCACCCAGCCCCGGGGGGCGACCAACTATGGCTACACCTTC; CDR3: CATQPRGATNYGYTF
size: few; D: -; V: TRBV7-8; J: TRBJ2-5; DNA: TGTGCCAGCAGCTTAGTCCGGAGGGTTACCCAAGAGACCCAGTACTTC; CDR3: CASSLVRRVTQETQYF
size: many; D: -; V: TRBV20-1; J: TRBJ2-5; DNA: TGCAGTGCTAGAGATCTCCGCAGGCAAGAGACCCAGTACTTC; CDR3: CSARDLRRQETQYF
size: many; D: -; V: TRBV29-1; J: TRBJ1-1; DNA: TGCAGCGTTTTGCGCGCTACGGGGACTGAAGCTTTCTTT; CDR3: CSVLRATGTEAFF
size: many; D: -; V: TRBV6-2/TRBV6-3; J: TRBJ2-7; DNA: TGTGCCAGCAGTTACTCCTTAGCGCCTCACTCCTACGAGCAGTACTTC; CDR3: CASSYSLAPHSYEQYF
size: many; D: -; V: TRBV12-3/TRBV12-4; J: TRBJ1-1; DNA: TGTGCCAGCCCGGTTTCGGAGAGTGAAGCTTTCTTT; CDR3: CASPVSESEAFF
size: -; D: -; V: TRBV3-1; J: TRBJ2-2; DNA: TGTGCCAGCAGCCGGGGCGATCTGGAGACACCGAACACCGGGGAGCTGTTTTTT; CDR3: CASSRGDLETPNTGELFF